One and the same sample provided the 26 T cell receptor beta chains below, sequenced in a study of graft-versus-host responses after intestinal transplantation. Antigens for these TCRs are unknown. Sequencing was performed with immunoSEQ multiplex PCR; in TCRdb, only in-frame clones are kept and a portion is missing. The sample carries tens of thousands of clones, 75% to 95% recorded once. This material consisted of unstimulated CD8+ T cells sorted from spleen or lymph node cells, taken before intestinal transplant. These receptors originate from a human donor who received an intestinal transplant.

The V and J genes are TRBV27 and TRBJ2-1; 7 nucleotides line up with TRBD2. The CDR3 sequence is 13 residues long. Trimming removed 5 bases from V and 13 bases from J; junction bases left unmatched: 11. The germline CDR1 and CDR2 sequences are MNHEY and SMNVEV (reference sequence). CDR3 region: CASSPLLAGRQFF. As DNA, the CDR3 is TGTGCCAGCAGTCCCCTTTTAGCGGGCCGTCAGTTCTTC.

CDR3 sequence: CASSLWGPDYEQYF. The DNA for the CDR3 is TGTGCCAGCAGCTTATGGGGACCTGACTACGAGCAGTACTTC. This chain joins TRBV7-6 and TRBJ2-7, with D perhaps assigned TRBD1 or TRBD2 (5 bases each). Trimming removed 2 bases from V and 3 bases from J, with 11 bases in between. This CDR3 spans 14 amino acids. CDR1 and CDR2 from the germline V gene are SGHVS and FNYEAQ.

J is TRBJ2-5 and V is TRBV6-1, with D maybe TRBD2 (5 bases). Germline CDR1 and CDR2: MNHNS and SASEGT. The CDR3 extends over 14 amino acids. V dropped 5 bases and J dropped 0 bases, with 10 bases sitting between them. The CDR3 DNA is TGTGCCAGCAGTCCCGGGATGTACCAAGAGACCCAGTACTTC. Its translation: CASSPGMYQETQYF.

The V call is TRBV29-1, the J call TRBJ2-2; 8 bases agree with TRBD1. V shed 6 bases, J shed 5 bases, and the junction held 5 bases outside the gene matches. This CDR3 is built from 13 residues. Germline V gene sequence: CDR1 SQVTM, CDR2 ANQGSEA. The CDR3 reads CSVRQGPTGELFF. The CDR3 DNA reads as TGCAGCGTCCGACAGGGGCCGACCGGGGAGCTGTTTTTT.

This chain connects TRBV5-1 to TRBJ2-1; 11 bases are shared with TRBD2. V trimming: 4 bases; J trimming: 5 bases; junction bases outside the gene matches: 17. Germline loops: CDR1 SGHRS, CDR2 YFSETQ. This CDR3 has 19 amino acids. For the CDR3, the DNA is TGCGCCAGCAGCCCCGTAGGTAGCGGGAGGGCCCCATTGAACAATGAGCAGTTCTTC. Translated, it gives CASSPVGSGRAPLNNEQFF.

This chain joins TRBV25-1 and TRBJ1-6; 9 nucleotides align to TRBD1. Germline loops: CDR1 MGHDK, CDR2 SYGVNS. The CDR3 has 15 amino acids. V shed 3 bases and J 10 bases; nucleotides not matched to a gene: 7. The CDR3 sequence: CASSEDRGGFSPLHF. The CDR3 nucleotides read TGTGCCAGCAGTGAGGACAGGGGAGGTTTCTCACCCCTCCACTTT.

The chain is built from TRBV6-5 and TRBJ1-1; D gene uncertain. Germline values: CDR1 MNHEY, CDR2 SVGAGI. The CDR3 runs to 13 residues. Between the trimmed V and J ends, which lost 6 bases and 1 base, there was a span of 9 bases. The CDR3: CASRPRPNTEAFF. The CDR3 DNA follows: TGTGCCAGCAGGCCAAGGCCGAACACTGAAGCTTTCTTT.

This rearrangement joins TRBV7-9 to TRBJ2-3; maybe TRBD2 (5 bases). The CDR3 covers 16 residues. V was pared by 1 base and J by 1 base, with 12 bases between. The germline CDR1 and CDR2 sequences are SEHNR and FQNEAQ (reference sequence). The CDR3 sequence is CASSLGADSGTDTQYF. The DNA for the CDR3 is TGTGCCAGCAGCTTAGGAGCGGATAGCGGCACAGATACGCAGTATTTT.

This clone has only one observation. The chain couples TRBV4-2 to TRBJ2-1, with TRBD2 as a possible D gene (6 bases). Trimming took off 1 base at V and 6 bases at J, with 16 bases between the two ends. The CDR3 length is 16 residues. Germline CDR1 LGHNA, CDR2 YNFKEQ. Here the CDR3 reads CASSQVGTSFGNEQFF. CDR3 coding DNA: TGTGCCAGCAGCCAAGTAGGCACTAGCTTCGGCAATGAGCAGTTCTTC.

This sequence joins TRBV28 and TRBJ2-5; D is possibly TRBD1 (6 bases). V dropped 7 bases and J dropped 1 base, with 10 bases sitting between them. This CDR3 comprises 13 residues. Germline-derived CDR1 and CDR2 are MDHEN and SYDVKM. CDR3 bases: TGTGCCAGCACCAAGGACAGCCAAGAGACCCAGTACTTC. Amino acids: CASTKDSQETQYF.

The rearrangement uses TRBV4-1 and TRBJ2-7; 8 bases fit TRBD2. The germline CDR1 and CDR2 sequences are MGHRA and YSYEKL. With V trimmed by 4 bases and J by 2 bases, 22 bases remained unmatched. CDR3 size: 20 residues. The CDR3 region is CASSPSTSQPLAVETYEQYF. CDR3 DNA sequence: TGCGCCAGCAGCCCGTCGACATCGCAGCCACTAGCGGTTGAAACCTACGAGCAGTACTTC.

The chain has TRBV11-2 and TRBJ2-5, with D unresolved. The CDR3 has 11 amino acids. V was trimmed by 2 bases and J by 5 bases, leaving 3 bases between them. CDR1 is SGHAT and CDR2 is FQNNGV in the germline V gene. The CDR3 sequence is CASSLWETQYF. The CDR3 nucleotides read TGTGCCAGCAGCTTATGGGAGACCCAGTACTTC. The whole variable domain, remainder taken from reference TRBV11-2 and TRBJ2-5, is EAGVAQSPRYKIIEKRQSVAFWCNPISGHATLYWYQQILGQGPKLLIQFQNNGVVDDSQLPKDRFSAERLKGVDSTLKIQPAKLEDSAVYLCASSLWETQYFGPGTRLLVL.

The V and J genes are TRBV7-9 and TRBJ2-3; TRBD2 matches at 10 bases. Trimming removed 9 bases from V and 3 bases from J; junction bases left unmatched: 0. The CDR3 spans 12 residues. From germline, CDR1 is SEHNR and CDR2 FQNEAQ (reference sequence). The CDR3: CASSGGTDTQYF. The CDR3 nucleotides read TGTGCCAGTAGCGGGGGGACAGATACGCAGTATTTT.

The chain links TRBV7-9 to TRBJ2-5; D may be TRBD1 (6 bases). CDR1 SEHNR and CDR2 FQNEAQ come from the germline V gene (reference sequence). The CDR3 spans 12 residues. Trimming removed 5 bases at V and 4 bases at J, with 8 bases between. DNA of the CDR3: TGTGCCAGCAGCCTCAGGGGAGAGACCCAGTACTTC. Protein sequence: CASSLRGETQYF.

The gene calls are TRBV15 and TRBJ1-2; D gene uncertain. Germline loops: CDR1 LNHNV, CDR2 YYDKDF (reference sequence). CDR3 length: 14 amino acids. Between the trimmed V and J ends, which lost 0 bases and 4 bases, there was a span of 9 bases. The CDR3 nucleotides read TGTGCCACCAGCAGAGATCTTAGTACCTATGGCTACACCTTC. This encodes CATSRDLSTYGYTF.

V usage is TRBV6-1 and J usage is TRBJ2-1, with a weak D call TRBD2 (5 bases). V lost 5 bases and J 10 bases, leaving 15 bases between the germline ends. Germline-derived CDR1 and CDR2 are MNHNS and SASEGT. This CDR3 is built from 13 residues. CDR3 sequence reads: CASSTPLGGEQFF. In nucleotides, the CDR3 is TGTGCCAGCAGTACACCCCTAGGCGGGGAGCAGTTCTTC.

This chain joins TRBV5-1 and TRBJ1-4; a possible D gene is TRBD1 (6 bases). From germline, CDR1 is SGHRS and CDR2 YFSETQ. The CDR3 is 13 amino acids. Trimming stripped 7 bases from V and 6 bases from J, with 13 bases between. The CDR3 DNA is TGCGCCAGCTCCTGGGACAATGATGAAAAACTGTTTTTT. Translation gives CASSWDNDEKLFF.

The V and J genes are TRBV5-5 and TRBJ2-7, with TRBD1 identical over 9 bases. This CDR3 comprises 15 residues. The germline gives CDR1 SGHKS, CDR2 YYEKEE (reference sequence). Trimming at V came to 2 bases and at J to 1 base, leaving 4 bases not matched to a gene. This CDR3 is CASSLGQGLSYEQYF. As DNA, the CDR3 is TGTGCCAGCAGCTTAGGACAGGGGTTATCCTACGAGCAGTACTTC.

The J gene is TRBJ2-1, the V gene TRBV13; 7 bases map to TRBD1. The CDR3 sequence is 15 residues long. Germline values: CDR1 PRHDT, CDR2 FYEKMQ (reference sequence). The V and J ends lost 4 bases and 8 bases, in that order; junction bases with no gene match: 11. The CDR3 DNA sequence: TGTGCCAGCAGCTCATCTAGGGGGCCCTTCCATGAGCAGTTCTTC. It encodes CASSSSRGPFHEQFF.

J is TRBJ2-7 and V is TRBV19; D call uncertain. This CDR3 region has 14 residues. The germline V gene encodes CDR1 LNHDA and CDR2 SQIVND (reference sequence). V lost 9 bases and J lost 0, with 15 bases in between. CDR3 loop: CASPGDSGSYEQYF. CDR3 sequence (DNA): TGTGCCAGCCCCGGAGACTCTGGCTCCTACGAGCAGTACTTC.

J is TRBJ1-2 and V is TRBV9, with D tentatively TRBD1 (5 bases). This CDR3 has 15 residues. The V gene's germline CDR1 is SGDLS and CDR2 YYNGEE. V lost 3 bases to trimming and J lost 3 bases, with 15 bases between them. The CDR3 protein is CASSARQLGDYGYTF. The CDR3 DNA reads TGTGCCAGCAGCGCTCGACAGTTGGGGGACTATGGCTACACCTTC.

The chain carries TRBV13 and TRBJ1-5; D gene uncertain. Germline V gene sequence: CDR1 PRHDT, CDR2 FYEKMQ (reference sequence). The V end lost 2 bases, the J end lost 1 base, and 6 bases lay between the germline ends. The CDR3 length is 14 residues. This CDR3 is CASSLQGSNQPQHF. The CDR3 DNA reads TGTGCCAGCAGCTTACAAGGGAGCAATCAGCCCCAGCATTTT.

The chain employs TRBV7-2 and TRBJ2-7; 10 positions match TRBD1. J gave up 2 bases and V 2 bases, and 9 bases lay outside the gene matches. The CDR3 length is 17 residues. The germline gives CDR1 SGHTA, CDR2 FQGNSA. The DNA for the CDR3 is TGTGCCAGCAGCTTAAATATCGGGACAGGGGATACCTACGAGCAGTACTTC. Translated, it gives CASSLNIGTGDTYEQYF.

The genes are TRBV6-5 and TRBJ2-7, with unresolved D. This CDR3 spans 12 amino acids. Germline V gene lookup returns CDR1 MNHEY and CDR2 SVGAGI. Trimming cost V 5 bases and J 2 bases, with 7 bases left between them. The CDR3 is CASSVNAYEQYF. The CDR3 coding sequence is TGTGCCAGCAGTGTTAACGCCTACGAGCAGTACTTC.

V gene TRBV2 combines with J gene TRBJ1-5; D may be TRBD1 (5 bases). The CDR3 totals 16 residues. Trimming removed 0 bases at V and 3 bases at J, with 12 bases between. Germline CDR1 SNHLY, CDR2 FYNNEI. The CDR3 DNA reads TGTGCCAGCAGTGAAGCGTTTGGCAGGGTCAATCAGCCCCAGCATTTT. It codes for CASSEAFGRVNQPQHF.

This chain joins TRBV5-4 and TRBJ1-5; D gene ambiguous. The CDR3 has 14 amino acids. Germline CDR1 is SGHNT and CDR2 is YYREEE (reference sequence). The V and J ends lost 2 bases and 3 bases respectively, with 9 bases between them. CDR3 coding DNA: TGTGCCAGCAGCTTCGGACCGGCCAATCAGCCCCAGCATTTT. As protein: CASSFGPANQPQHF.